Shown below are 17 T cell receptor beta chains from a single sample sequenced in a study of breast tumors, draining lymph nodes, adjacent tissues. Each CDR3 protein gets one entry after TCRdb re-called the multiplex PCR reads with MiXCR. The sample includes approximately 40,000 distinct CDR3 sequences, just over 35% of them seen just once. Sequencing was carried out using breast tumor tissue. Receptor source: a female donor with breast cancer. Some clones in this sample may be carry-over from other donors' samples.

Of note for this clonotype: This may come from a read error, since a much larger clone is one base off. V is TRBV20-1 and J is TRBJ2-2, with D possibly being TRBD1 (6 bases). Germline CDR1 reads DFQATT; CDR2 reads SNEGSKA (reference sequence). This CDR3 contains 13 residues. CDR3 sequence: CSAREGVTGELSF. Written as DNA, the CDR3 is TGCAGTGCGAGAGAGGGGGTCACCGGGGAGCTGTCTTTT.

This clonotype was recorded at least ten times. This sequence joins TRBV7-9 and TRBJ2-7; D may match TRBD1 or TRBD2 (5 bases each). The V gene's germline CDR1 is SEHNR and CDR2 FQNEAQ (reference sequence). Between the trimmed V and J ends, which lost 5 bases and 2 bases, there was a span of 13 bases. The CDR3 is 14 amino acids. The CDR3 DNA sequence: TGTGCCAGCAGCCCGAGGGACGGCGCCTACGAGCAGTACTTC. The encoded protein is CASSPRDGAYEQYF.

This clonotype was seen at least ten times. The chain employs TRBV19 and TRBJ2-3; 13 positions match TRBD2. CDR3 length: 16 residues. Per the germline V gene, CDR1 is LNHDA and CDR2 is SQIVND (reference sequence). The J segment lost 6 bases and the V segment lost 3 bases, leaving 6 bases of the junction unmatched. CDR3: CASSMGLAGRSDTQYF. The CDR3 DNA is TGTGCCAGTAGTATGGGACTAGCGGGAAGGTCTGATACGCAGTATTTT.

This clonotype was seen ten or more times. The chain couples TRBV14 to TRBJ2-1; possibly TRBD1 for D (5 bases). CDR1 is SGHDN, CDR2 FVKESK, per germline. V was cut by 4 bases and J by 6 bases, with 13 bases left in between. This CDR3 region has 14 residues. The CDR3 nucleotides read TGTGCCAGCAGCCTTCACAGGTTGGGCAATGAGCAGTTCTTC. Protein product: CASSLHRLGNEQFF.

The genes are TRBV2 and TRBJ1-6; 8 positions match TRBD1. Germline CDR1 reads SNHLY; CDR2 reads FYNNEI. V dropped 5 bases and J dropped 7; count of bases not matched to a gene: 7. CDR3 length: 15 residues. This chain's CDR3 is CASSYQGARNSPLHF. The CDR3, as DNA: TGTGCCAGCAGTTACCAGGGGGCCAGGAATTCACCCCTCCACTTT.

CDR3 nucleotides: TGTGCCAGCAGCTCCGGGACTAGCGGAGGCGGGGAGCTGTTTTTT. Protein product: CASSSGTSGGGELFF. The rearrangement joins TRBV5-6 to TRBJ2-2; 11 nucleotides line up with TRBD2. The CDR3 extends over 15 amino acids. Germline V gene sequence: CDR1 SGHDT, CDR2 YYEEEE. The trim removed 3 bases at V and 7 bases at J, leaving 5 bases unmatched.

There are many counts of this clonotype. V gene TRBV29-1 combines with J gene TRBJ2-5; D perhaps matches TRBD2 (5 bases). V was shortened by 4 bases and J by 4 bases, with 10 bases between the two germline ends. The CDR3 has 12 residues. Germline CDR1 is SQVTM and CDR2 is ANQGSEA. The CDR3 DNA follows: TGCAGCGTTGCCTCCGGGATAGAGACCCAGTACTTC. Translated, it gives CSVASGIETQYF.

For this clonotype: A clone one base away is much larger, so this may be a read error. Here the CDR3 DNA reads TGTGCCAGCAGCCTCGATCTAGCGGGAGCGGTTACGCGGTATTTT. It specifies CASSLDLAGAVTRYF. The rearrangement joins TRBV7-9 to TRBJ2-3; 10 bases line up with TRBD2. Germline V lookup: CDR1 SEHNR, CDR2 FQNEAQ (reference sequence). The CDR3 totals 15 residues.

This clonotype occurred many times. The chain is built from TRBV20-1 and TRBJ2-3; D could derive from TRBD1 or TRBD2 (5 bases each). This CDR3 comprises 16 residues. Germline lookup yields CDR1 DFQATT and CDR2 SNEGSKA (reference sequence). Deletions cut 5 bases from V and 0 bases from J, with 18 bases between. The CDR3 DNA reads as TGCAGTGCTGGGCCGACCGGGACCCCCAGCACAGATACGCAGTATTTT. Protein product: CSAGPTGTPSTDTQYF.

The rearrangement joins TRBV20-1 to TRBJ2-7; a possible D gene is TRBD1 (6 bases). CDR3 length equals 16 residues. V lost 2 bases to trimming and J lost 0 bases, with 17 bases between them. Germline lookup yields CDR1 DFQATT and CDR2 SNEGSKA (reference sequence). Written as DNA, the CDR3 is TGCAGTGCTAGAACACCAGGGGTCCCTAGCTCCTACGAGCAGTACTTC. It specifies CSARTPGVPSSYEQYF.

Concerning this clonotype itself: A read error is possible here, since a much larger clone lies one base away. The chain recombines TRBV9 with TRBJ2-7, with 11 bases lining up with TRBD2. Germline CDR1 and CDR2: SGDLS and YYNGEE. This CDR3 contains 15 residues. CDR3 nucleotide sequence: TGTGCCAACAGCCCAGGGACTAGCGGCTCCTACGAGCAGTACTTC. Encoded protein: CANSPGTSGSYEQYF. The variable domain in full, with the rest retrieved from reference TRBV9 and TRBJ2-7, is DSGVTQTPKHLITATGQRVTLRCSPRSGDLSVYWYQQSLDQGLQFLIQYYNGEERAKGNILERFSAQQFPDLHSELNLSSLELGDSALYFCANSPGTSGSYEQYFGPGTRLTVT.

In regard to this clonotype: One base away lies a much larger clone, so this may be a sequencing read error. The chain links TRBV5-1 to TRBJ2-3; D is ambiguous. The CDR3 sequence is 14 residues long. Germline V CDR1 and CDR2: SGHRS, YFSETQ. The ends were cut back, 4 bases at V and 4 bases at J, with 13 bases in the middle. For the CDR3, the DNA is TGCGCCAGCAGCCCGTGGGCTAGATCAGATACGCAGTATTTT. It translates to CASSPWARSDTQYF.

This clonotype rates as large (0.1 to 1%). The CDR3: CSVPFGAYGYTF. The CDR3 region has the DNA TGCAGCGTCCCCTTCGGCGCCTATGGCTACACCTTC. The chain carries TRBV29-1 and TRBJ1-2; D unclear. The germline V gene encodes CDR1 SQVTM and CDR2 ANQGSEA. The CDR3 covers 12 residues. Trimming stripped 6 bases from V and 4 bases from J, with 12 bases between.

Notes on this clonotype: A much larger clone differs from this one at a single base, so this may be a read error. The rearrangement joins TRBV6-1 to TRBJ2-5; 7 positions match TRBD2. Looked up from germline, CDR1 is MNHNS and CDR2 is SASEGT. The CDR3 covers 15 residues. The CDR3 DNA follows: TGTGCCAGCAGTTACGGCGGGAGCTTCCAAGAGAGCCAGTACTTC. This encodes CASSYGGSFQESQYF.

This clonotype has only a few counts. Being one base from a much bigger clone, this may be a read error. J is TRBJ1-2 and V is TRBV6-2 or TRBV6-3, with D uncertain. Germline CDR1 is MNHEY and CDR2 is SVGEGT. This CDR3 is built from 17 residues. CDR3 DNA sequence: TGTGCCAGCAGTTACTCGAATAAGGCGTCAGGAAACTATGGCCACACCTTC. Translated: CASSYSNKASGNYGHTF.

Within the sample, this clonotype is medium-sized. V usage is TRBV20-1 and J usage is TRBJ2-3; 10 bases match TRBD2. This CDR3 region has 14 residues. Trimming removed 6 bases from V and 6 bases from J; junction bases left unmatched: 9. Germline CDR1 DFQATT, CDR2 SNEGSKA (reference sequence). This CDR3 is CSAPLAGVVDTQYF. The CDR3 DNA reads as TGCAGTGCCCCCCTAGCGGGAGTAGTGGATACGCAGTATTTT.

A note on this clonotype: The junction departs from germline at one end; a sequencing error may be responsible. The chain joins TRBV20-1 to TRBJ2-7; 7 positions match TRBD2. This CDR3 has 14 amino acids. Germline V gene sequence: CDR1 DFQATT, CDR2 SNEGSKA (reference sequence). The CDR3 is CSALVGGSSYGQYF. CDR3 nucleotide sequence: TGCAGTGCCCTAGTGGGCGGGAGCTCCTACGGGCAGTACTTC.